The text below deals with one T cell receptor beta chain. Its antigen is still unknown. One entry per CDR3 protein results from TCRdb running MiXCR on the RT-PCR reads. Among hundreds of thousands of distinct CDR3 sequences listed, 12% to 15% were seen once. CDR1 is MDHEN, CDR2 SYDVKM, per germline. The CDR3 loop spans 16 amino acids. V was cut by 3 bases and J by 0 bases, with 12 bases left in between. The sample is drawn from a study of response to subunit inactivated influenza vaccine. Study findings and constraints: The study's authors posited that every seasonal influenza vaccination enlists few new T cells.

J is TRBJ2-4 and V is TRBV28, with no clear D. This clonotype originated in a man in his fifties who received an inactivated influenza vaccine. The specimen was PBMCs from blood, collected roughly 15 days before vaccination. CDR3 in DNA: TGTGCCAGCAGTTTGTGGTGGTATCTAGCCAAAAACATTCAGTACTTC. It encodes CASSLWWYLAKNIQYF.